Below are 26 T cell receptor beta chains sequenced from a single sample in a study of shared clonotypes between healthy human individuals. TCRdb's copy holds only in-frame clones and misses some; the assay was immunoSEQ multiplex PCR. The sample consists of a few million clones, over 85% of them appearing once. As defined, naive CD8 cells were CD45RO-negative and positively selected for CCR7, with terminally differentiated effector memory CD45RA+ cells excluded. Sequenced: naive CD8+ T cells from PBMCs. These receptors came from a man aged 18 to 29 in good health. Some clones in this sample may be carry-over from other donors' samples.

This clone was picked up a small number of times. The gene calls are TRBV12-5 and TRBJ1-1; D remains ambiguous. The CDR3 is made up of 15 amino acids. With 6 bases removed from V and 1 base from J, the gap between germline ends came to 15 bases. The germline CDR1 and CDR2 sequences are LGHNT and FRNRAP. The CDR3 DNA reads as TGTGCTAGTGGGCGTGACAAGGCGGGGAACACTGAAGCTTTCTTT. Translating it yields CASGRDKAGNTEAFF.

CDR3 region: CASSSSPAYEQYF. As DNA, the CDR3 is TGTGCCAGCAGCTCCTCCCCGGCCTACGAGCAGTACTTC. The rearrangement joins TRBV7-8 to TRBJ2-7; D not certain. The CDR3 runs 13 residues. Germline V gene lookup returns CDR1 SGHVS and CDR2 FQNEAQ. The V end was cut by 4 bases, the J end by 2 bases, with 9 bases between.

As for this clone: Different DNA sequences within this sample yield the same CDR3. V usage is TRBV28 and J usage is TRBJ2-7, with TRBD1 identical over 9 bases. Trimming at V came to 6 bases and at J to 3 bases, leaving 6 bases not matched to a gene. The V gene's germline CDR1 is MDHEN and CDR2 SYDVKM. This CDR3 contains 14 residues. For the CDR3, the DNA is TGTGCCAGCAGAAGACAGGGGGATGGCTACGAGCAGTACTTC. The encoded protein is CASRRQGDGYEQYF. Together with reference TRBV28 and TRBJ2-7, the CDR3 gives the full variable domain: DVKVTQSSRYLVKRTGEKVFLECVQDMDHENMFWYRQDPGLGLRLIYFSYDVKMKEKGDIPEGYSVSREKKERFSLILESASTNQTSMYLCASRRQGDGYEQYFGPGTRLTVT.

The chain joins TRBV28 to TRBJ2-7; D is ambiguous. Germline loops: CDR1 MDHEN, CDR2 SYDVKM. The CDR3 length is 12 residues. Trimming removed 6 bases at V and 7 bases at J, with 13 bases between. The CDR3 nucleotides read TGTGCCAGCAGCCCTCAGCTGGGGGAGCAGTACTTC. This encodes CASSPQLGEQYF.

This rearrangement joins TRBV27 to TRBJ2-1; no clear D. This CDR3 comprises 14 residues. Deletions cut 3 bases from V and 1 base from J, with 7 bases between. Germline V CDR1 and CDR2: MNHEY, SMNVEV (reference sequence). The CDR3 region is CASSFDFSYNEQFF. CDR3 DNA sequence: TGTGCCAGCAGTTTTGACTTTTCCTACAATGAGCAGTTCTTC.

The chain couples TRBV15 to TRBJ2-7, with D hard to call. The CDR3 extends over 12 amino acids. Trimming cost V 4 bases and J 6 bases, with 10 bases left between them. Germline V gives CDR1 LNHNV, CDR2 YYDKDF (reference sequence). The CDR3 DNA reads TGTGCCACCAGCACCGTTGACTCCGAGCAGTACTTC. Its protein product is CATSTVDSEQYF.

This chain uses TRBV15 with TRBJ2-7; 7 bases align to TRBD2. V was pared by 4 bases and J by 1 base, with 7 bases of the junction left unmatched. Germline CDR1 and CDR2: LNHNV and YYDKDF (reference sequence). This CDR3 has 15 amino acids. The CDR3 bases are TGTGCCACCAGCAAAAGAGCGGGAAAATCCTACGAGCAGTACTTC. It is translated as CATSKRAGKSYEQYF.

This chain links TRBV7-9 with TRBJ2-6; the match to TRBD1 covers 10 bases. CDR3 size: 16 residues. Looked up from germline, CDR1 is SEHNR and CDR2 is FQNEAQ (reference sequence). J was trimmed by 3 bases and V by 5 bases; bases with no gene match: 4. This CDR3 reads CASSPRTGGGANVLTF. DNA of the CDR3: TGTGCCAGCAGCCCAAGGACAGGGGGTGGGGCCAACGTCCTGACTTTC. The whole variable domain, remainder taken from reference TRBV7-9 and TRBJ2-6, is DTGVSQNPRHKITKRGQNVTFRCDPISEHNRLYWYRQTLGQGPEFLTYFQNEAQLEKSRLLSDRFSAERPKGSFSTLEIQRTEQGDSAMYLCASSPRTGGGANVLTFGAGSRLTVL.

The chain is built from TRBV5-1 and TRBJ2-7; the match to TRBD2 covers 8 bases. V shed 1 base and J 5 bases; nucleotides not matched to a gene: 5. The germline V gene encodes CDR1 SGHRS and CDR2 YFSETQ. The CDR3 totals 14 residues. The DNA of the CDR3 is TGCGCCAGCAGCTTGTCGGGAGGGCGCGACGAGCAGTACTTC. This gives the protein CASSLSGGRDEQYF.

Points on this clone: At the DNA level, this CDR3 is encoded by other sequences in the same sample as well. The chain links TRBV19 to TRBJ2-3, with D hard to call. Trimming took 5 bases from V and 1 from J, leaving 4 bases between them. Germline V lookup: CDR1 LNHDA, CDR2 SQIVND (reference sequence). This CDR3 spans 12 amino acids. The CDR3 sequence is CASSVGTDTQYF. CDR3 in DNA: TGTGCCAGTAGTGTAGGCACAGATACGCAGTATTTT. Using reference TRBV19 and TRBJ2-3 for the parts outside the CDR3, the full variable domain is DGGITQSPKYLFRKEGQNVTLSCEQNLNHDAMYWYRQDPGQGLRLIYYSQIVNDFQKGDIAEGYSVSREKKESFPLTVTSAQKNPTAFYLCASSVGTDTQYFGPGTRLTVL.

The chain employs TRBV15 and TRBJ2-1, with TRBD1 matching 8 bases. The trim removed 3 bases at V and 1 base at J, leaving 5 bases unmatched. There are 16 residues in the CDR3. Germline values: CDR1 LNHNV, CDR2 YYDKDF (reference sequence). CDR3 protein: CATSSPGQASYNEQFF. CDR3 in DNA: TGTGCCACCAGCAGCCCGGGACAGGCTTCCTACAATGAGCAGTTCTTC.

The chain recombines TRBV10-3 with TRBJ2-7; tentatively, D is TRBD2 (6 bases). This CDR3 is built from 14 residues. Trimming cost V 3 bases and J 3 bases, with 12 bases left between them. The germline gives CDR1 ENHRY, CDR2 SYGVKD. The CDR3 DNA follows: TGTGCCATCAGTGATCGGGATAGCGGCTACGAGCAGTACTTC. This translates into CAISDRDSGYEQYF.

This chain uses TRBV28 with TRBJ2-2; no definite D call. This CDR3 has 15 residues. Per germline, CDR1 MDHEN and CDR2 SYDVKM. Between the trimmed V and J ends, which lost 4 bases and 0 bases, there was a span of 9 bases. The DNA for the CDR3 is TGTGCCAGCAGTTACGGATTCGCGAACACCGGGGAGCTGTTTTTT. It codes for CASSYGFANTGELFF.

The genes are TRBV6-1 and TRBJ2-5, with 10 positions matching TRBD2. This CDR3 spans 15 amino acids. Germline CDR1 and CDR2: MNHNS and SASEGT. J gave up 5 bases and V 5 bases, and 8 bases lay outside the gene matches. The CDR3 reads CASSTSGMGRETQYF. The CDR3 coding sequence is TGTGCCAGCAGTACTAGCGGGATGGGGCGGGAGACCCAGTACTTC.

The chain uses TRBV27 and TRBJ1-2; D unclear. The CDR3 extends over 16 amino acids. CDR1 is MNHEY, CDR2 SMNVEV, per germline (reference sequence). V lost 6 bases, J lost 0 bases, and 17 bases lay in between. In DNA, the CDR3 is TGTGCCAGCAGGGTCCAAGGTAGTGGTACTAACTATGGCTACACCTTC. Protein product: CASRVQGSGTNYGYTF.

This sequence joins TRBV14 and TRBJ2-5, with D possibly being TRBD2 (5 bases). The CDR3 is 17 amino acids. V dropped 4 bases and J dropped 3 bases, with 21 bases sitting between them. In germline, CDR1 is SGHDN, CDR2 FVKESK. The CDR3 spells CASSPLPRRALEETQYF. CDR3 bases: TGTGCCAGCAGCCCCCTACCCCGGCGGGCGCTAGAAGAGACCCAGTACTTC.

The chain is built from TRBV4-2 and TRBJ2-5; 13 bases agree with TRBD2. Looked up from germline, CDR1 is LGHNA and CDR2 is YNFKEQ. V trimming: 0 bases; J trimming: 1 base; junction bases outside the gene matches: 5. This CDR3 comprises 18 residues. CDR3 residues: CASSQDELAGGRQETQYF. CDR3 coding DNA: TGTGCCAGCAGCCAAGATGAACTAGCGGGAGGGCGCCAAGAGACCCAGTACTTC.

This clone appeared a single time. DNA of the CDR3: TGTGCCAGCAGCCTCCTAAGCGGGACGGGCTACGAGCAGTACTTC. Protein product: CASSLLSGTGYEQYF. V usage is TRBV9 and J usage is TRBJ2-7; 7 positions match TRBD2. Trimming at V came to 4 bases and at J to 3 bases, leaving 10 bases not matched to a gene. The germline gives CDR1 SGDLS, CDR2 YYNGEE. This CDR3 contains 15 residues.

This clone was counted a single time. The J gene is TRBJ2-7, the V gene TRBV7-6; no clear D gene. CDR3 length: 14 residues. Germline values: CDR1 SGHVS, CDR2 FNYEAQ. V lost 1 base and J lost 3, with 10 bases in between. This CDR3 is CASSLGAPNYEQYF. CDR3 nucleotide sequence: TGTGCCAGCAGCTTAGGGGCACCAAACTACGAGCAGTACTTC.

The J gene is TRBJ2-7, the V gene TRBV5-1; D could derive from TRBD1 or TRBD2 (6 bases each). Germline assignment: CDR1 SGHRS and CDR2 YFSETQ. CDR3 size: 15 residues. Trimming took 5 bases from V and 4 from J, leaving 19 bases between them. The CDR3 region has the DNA TGCGCCAGCAGTCGAGGGGGGCAGGATCGTTACGAGCAGTACTTC. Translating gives CASSRGGQDRYEQYF.

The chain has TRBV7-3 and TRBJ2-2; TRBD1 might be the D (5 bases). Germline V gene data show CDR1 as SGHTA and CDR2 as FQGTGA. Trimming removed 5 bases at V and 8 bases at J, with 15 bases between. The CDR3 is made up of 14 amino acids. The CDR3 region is CASSPRQTAGELFF. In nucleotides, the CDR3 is TGTGCCAGCAGCCCACGACAGACCGCGGGGGAGCTGTTTTTT.

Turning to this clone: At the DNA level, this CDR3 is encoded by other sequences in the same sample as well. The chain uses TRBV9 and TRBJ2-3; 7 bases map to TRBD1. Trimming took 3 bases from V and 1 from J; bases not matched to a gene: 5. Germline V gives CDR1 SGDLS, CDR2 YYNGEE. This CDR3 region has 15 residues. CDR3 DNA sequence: TGTGCCAGCAGCGCAGACGACAGGGGCACAGATACGCAGTATTTT. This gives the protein CASSADDRGTDTQYF. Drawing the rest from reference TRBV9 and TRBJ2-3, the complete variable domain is DSGVTQTPKHLITATGQRVTLRCSPRSGDLSVYWYQQSLDQGLQFLIQYYNGEERAKGNILERFSAQQFPDLHSELNLSSLELGDSALYFCASSADDRGTDTQYFGPGTRLTVL.

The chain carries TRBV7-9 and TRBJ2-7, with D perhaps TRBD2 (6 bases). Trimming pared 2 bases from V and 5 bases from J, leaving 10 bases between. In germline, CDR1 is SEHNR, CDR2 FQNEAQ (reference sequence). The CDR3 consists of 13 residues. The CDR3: CASSLPAGHEQYF. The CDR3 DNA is TGTGCCAGCAGCTTACCCGCGGGGCACGAGCAGTACTTC.

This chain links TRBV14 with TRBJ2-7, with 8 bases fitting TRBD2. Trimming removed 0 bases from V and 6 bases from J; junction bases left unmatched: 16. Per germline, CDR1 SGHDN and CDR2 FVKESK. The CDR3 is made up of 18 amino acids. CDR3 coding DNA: TGTGCCAGCAGCCAAGATTTAAGGTTTCGAGCGGGAGTCATCGAGCAGTACTTC. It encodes CASSQDLRFRAGVIEQYF. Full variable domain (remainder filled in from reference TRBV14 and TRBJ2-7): EAGVTQFPSHSVIEKGQTVTLRCDPISGHDNLYWYRRVMGKEIKFLLHFVKESKQDESGMPNNRFLAERTGGTYSTLKVQPAELEDSGVYFCASSQDLRFRAGVIEQYFGPGTRLTVT.

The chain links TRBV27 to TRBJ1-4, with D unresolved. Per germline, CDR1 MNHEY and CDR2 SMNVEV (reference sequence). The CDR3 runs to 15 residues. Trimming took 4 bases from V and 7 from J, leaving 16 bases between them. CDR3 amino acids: CASSSAHREPEKLFF. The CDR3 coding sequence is TGTGCCAGCAGTTCCGCACATAGGGAACCTGAAAAACTGTTTTTT.

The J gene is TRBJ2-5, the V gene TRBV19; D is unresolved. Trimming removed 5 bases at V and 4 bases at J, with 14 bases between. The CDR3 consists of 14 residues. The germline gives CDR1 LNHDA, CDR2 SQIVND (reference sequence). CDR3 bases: TGTGCCAGTAGTCCCGTCCCGGCTGGAGAGACCCAGTACTTC. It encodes CASSPVPAGETQYF.